This T cell receptor beta chain originates from a study of blood T cell repertoires in COVID-19. Study context: Some COVID-19 samples were acute and others convalescent; all came from the United States, Italy and Spain. T cells, B-cell-depleted T cells, or PBMCs provided the cDNA or gDNA that served as material.

To note about this clone: Other DNA sequences within the sample encode an identical CDR3.

Per the original methods: Counts of nucleated cells, estimated from reference gene primer amplification, were obtained. The assay was immunoSEQ multiplex PCR, and TCRdb's table has in-frame clones only and misses some. Clonal size and the V and J genes are those of that table, whereas D and trimming came from the DNA. The sample lists under 450,000 clones, over 65% occurring once. V shed 1 base and J shed 4 bases, with 13 bases lying between them. Germline V gives CDR1 LGHDT, CDR2 YNNKEL (reference sequence). This CDR3 comprises 15 residues. Source material: peripheral blood. The TCR comes from a human donor with acute or convalescent COVID-19. The donor label of this sample is uncertain. The rearrangement links TRBV3-1 (or the pseudogene TRBV3-2) to TRBJ1-2, with D unclear. The CDR3 DNA follows: TGTGCCAGCAGCCAAGGGGGTGGGAGACCCTATGGCTACACCTTC. This gives the protein CASSQGGGRPYGYTF.